These 18 T cell receptor beta chains share one sample of origin, sequenced in a study of cytomegalovirus exposure and HLA in healthy donors. It was with 60 Vbeta and 13 Jbeta primers that the PCR ran. Clones were read by immunoSEQ multiplex PCR, and TCRdb kept only the in-frame ones, dropping some. The sample holds 100,000 to 150,000 clones, 75% to 85% seen once. The material sequenced was PBMCs. These receptors originate from a middle-aged woman in good health and CMV-seropositive.

The chain employs TRBV5-6 and TRBJ2-2; tentatively, D is TRBD1 (6 bases). The CDR3 runs to 16 residues. Trimming cost V 0 bases and J 3 bases, with 12 bases left between them. CDR1 SGHDT and CDR2 YYEEEE come from the germline V gene. CDR3 in amino acids: CASSLVRRGYTGELFF. CDR3 bases: TGTGCCAGCAGCTTGGTTCGCAGGGGTTACACCGGGGAGCTGTTTTTT.

This chain uses TRBV10-3 with TRBJ1-2; D not certain. The CDR3 totals 14 residues. Germline V gene lookup returns CDR1 ENHRY and CDR2 SYGVKD. V was pared by 3 bases and J by 0 bases, with 8 bases between. DNA of the CDR3: TGTGCCATCAGTGACAGGAACCCTAACTATGGCTACACCTTC. It specifies CAISDRNPNYGYTF.

This rearrangement joins TRBV13 to TRBJ2-7; no firm D call. V was cut by 0 bases and J by 3 bases, with 3 bases left in between. Germline V gene data show CDR1 as PRHDT and CDR2 as FYEKMQ (reference sequence). This CDR3 spans 12 amino acids. The CDR3: CASSLGYYEQYF. The CDR3 DNA is TGTGCCAGCAGCTTAGGATACTACGAGCAGTACTTC.

The CDR3 DNA reads TGTGCCAGCAGCCCGACAGGGACACTATCTAGATTTGAGCAGTACTTC. Protein: CASSPTGTLSRFEQYF. The chain recombines TRBV7-9 with TRBJ2-7, with TRBD1 identical over 7 bases. V trimming: 5 bases; J trimming: 7 bases; junction bases outside the gene matches: 17. Germline CDR1 and CDR2: SEHNR and FQNEAQ (reference sequence). CDR3 length: 16 residues.

The J gene is TRBJ2-1, the V gene TRBV7-8; D is perhaps TRBD1 (6 bases). Looked up from germline, CDR1 is SGHVS and CDR2 is FQNEAQ. The CDR3 contains 15 residues. Trimming removed 5 bases from V and 0 bases from J, with 11 bases in between. CDR3 residues: CASSRGGSSYNEQFF. The CDR3 DNA sequence: TGTGCCAGCAGCCGAGGGGGAAGCTCCTACAATGAGCAGTTCTTC.

This chain uses TRBV28 with TRBJ2-1; 8 nucleotides match TRBD2. Germline V gene sequence: CDR1 MDHEN, CDR2 SYDVKM. Trimming took 3 bases from V and 3 from J; bases not matched to a gene: 7. This CDR3 has 16 residues. CDR3 sequence reads: CASSLDGRAIYNEQFF. In DNA, the CDR3 is TGTGCCAGCAGTTTGGACGGGAGGGCCATCTACAATGAGCAGTTCTTC.

In this sample, this clone turned up once. The rearrangement joins TRBV9 to TRBJ1-3, with 7 bases identical to TRBD1. V shed 4 bases and J 4 bases; nucleotides not matched to a gene: 8. From germline, CDR1 is SGDLS and CDR2 YYNGEE. The CDR3 consists of 15 residues. As DNA, the CDR3 is TGTGCCAGCAGCCCCCAATGGACAGGAGGAAACACCATATATTTT. It encodes CASSPQWTGGNTIYF.

The genes are TRBV4-2 and TRBJ2-5, with 9 bases fitting TRBD2. Trimming took 2 bases from V and 0 from J; bases not matched to a gene: 10. This CDR3 contains 18 residues. CDR1 and CDR2 from the germline V gene are LGHNA and YNFKEQ. The CDR3 nucleotides read TGTGCCAGCAGCCAACTCCTGTCGACTAGCGGAGACCAAGAGACCCAGTACTTC. It yields the protein CASSQLLSTSGDQETQYF.

The genes are TRBV9 and TRBJ1-1, with 11 bases lining up with TRBD1. The V segment lost 4 bases and the J segment 4 bases; nucleotides outside the gene matches: 6. The CDR3 covers 15 residues. Germline V gene sequence: CDR1 SGDLS, CDR2 YYNGEE. The CDR3 reads CASSPGTGGPTEAFF. The DNA for the CDR3 is TGTGCCAGCAGCCCCGGGACAGGGGGACCCACTGAAGCTTTCTTT.

Turning to this clone: Other DNA sequences in the sample encode the same CDR3. The chain couples TRBV6-6 to TRBJ1-6; D perhaps matches TRBD1 (5 bases). CDR1 is MNHNY and CDR2 is SVGAGI in the germline V gene (reference sequence). The length of the CDR3 is 15 residues. Trimming took 2 bases from V and 8 from J, leaving 13 bases between them. CDR3 nucleotide sequence: TGTGCCAGCAGTTACAGGCAAGGGGCTGATTCACCCCTCCACTTT. Translated, it gives CASSYRQGADSPLHF.

This chain uses TRBV6-5 with TRBJ2-1, with 13 bases matching TRBD2. The germline V gene encodes CDR1 MNHEY and CDR2 SVGAGI. J gave up 4 bases and V 0 bases, and 0 bases lay outside the gene matches. The CDR3 has 16 amino acids. CDR3 sequence reads: CASSYSTSGGYNEQFF. DNA of the CDR3: TGTGCCAGCAGTTACTCGACTAGCGGGGGGTACAATGAGCAGTTCTTC.

The V call is TRBV2, the J call TRBJ1-4; D is unresolved. The CDR3 has 11 amino acids. With 6 bases removed from V and 5 bases from J, the gap between germline ends came to 4 bases. The germline V gene encodes CDR1 SNHLY and CDR2 FYNNEI. CDR3 sequence: CASRENEKLFF. The CDR3 DNA follows: TGTGCCAGCAGGGAGAATGAAAAACTGTTTTTT.

This chain uses TRBV7-9 with TRBJ2-2, with D tentatively TRBD2 (7 bases). Trimming took 5 bases from V and 5 from J, leaving 15 bases between them. The CDR3 loop spans 15 amino acids. Germline assignment: CDR1 SEHNR and CDR2 FQNEAQ (reference sequence). The CDR3 is CASSPYREGTGELFF. The CDR3 bases are TGTGCCAGCAGCCCCTACAGGGAGGGTACCGGGGAGCTGTTTTTT. The full variable domain, rest sourced from reference TRBV7-9 and TRBJ2-2, is DTGVSQNPRHKITKRGQNVTFRCDPISEHNRLYWYRQTLGQGPEFLTYFQNEAQLEKSRLLSDRFSAERPKGSFSTLEIQRTEQGDSAMYLCASSPYREGTGELFFGEGSRLTVL.

V gene TRBV27 combines with J gene TRBJ2-5, with 7 nucleotides matching TRBD2. V was pared by 6 bases and J by 5 bases, with 12 bases of the junction left unmatched. Looked up from germline, CDR1 is MNHEY and CDR2 is SMNVEV (reference sequence). CDR3 size: 15 residues. The DNA for the CDR3 is TGTGCCAGCAGGACTGTGGGCAGGGAGGGGGAGACCCAGTACTTC. This gives the protein CASRTVGREGETQYF.

This clone was counted a single time. This chain links TRBV7-2 with TRBJ2-2, with TRBD2 identical over 11 bases. The CDR3 loop spans 17 amino acids. Trimming at V came to 4 bases and at J to 5 bases, leaving 9 bases not matched to a gene. Germline V lookup: CDR1 SGHTA, CDR2 FQGNSA. The CDR3: CASSSRGGTSGTGELFF. The CDR3, as DNA: TGTGCCAGCAGCTCACGGGGGGGGACTAGCGGAACCGGGGAGCTGTTTTTT.

This clone was found a few times. This sequence joins TRBV5-1 and TRBJ2-7; D is unresolved. This CDR3 has 12 residues. Trimming left V 2 bases short and J 7 bases short, with 10 bases between. Per germline, CDR1 SGHRS and CDR2 YFSETQ. The DNA of the CDR3 is TGCGCCAGCAGCTTTTTTGACTCTGAGCAGTACTTC. Its translation: CASSFFDSEQYF.

This clone has more than one count but fewer than ten. The chain is built from TRBV5-8 and TRBJ2-5, with 9 bases lining up with TRBD1. V shed 0 bases, J shed 5 bases, and the junction held 8 bases outside the gene matches. Germline V gives CDR1 SGHTS, CDR2 YDEGEE. The CDR3 is 16 amino acids. The CDR3 region has the DNA TGTGCCAGCAGCTTGGTCACCGGGACAGGGTTGGAGACCCAGTACTTC. Encoded protein: CASSLVTGTGLETQYF.

This chain joins TRBV21-1 and TRBJ2-7; the D segment call TRBD1 is taken from the table without a DNA check. TRBV21-1 is classified as a pseudogene. The length of the CDR3 is 16 residues. The CDR3 DNA follows: TGTGCCAGCAGCAAAGACCCGGGACAGGGAAACTACGAGCAGTACTTC. Protein sequence: CASSKDPGQGNYEQYF.